These T cell receptor beta chains were read from a single sample in a study of shared clonotypes between healthy human individuals. Profiled with immunoSEQ multiplex PCR; TCRdb holds only in-frame clones, not every one. The table records over a million clones, 75% to 85% of them present only once. Sequenced input: memory CD4+ T cells from PBMCs. The origin of the receptors is a man aged 18 to 29 in good health. Some clones in this sample may be carry-over from other donors' samples. The conserved cysteine and the conserved F or W are not part of the CDR3 here. Clone size is given for some rows only: seen once, a few or many times, or a class if the clone is expanded.

v_call	j_call	clone_size	cdr3_aa
TRBV5-1	TRBJ1-1	.	ASSLNTRISEAF
TRBV5-6	TRBJ2-7	.	ASSLGLGQGAIYEQY
TRBV11-2	TRBJ1-6	.	ASRRPGQLNSPLH
TRBV7-9	TRBJ2-2	.	ASSLWGTNTGELF
TRBV7-9	TRBJ2-1	.	ASSLGSGISYNEQF
TRBV10-1	TRBJ1-1	few	ASRRDGNTEAF
TRBV4-1	TRBJ2-1	.	ASSQDFSDGNEQF
TRBV7-2	TRBJ1-2	.	ASTRRVSGNYGYT
TRBV11-2	TRBJ2-1	.	ASSLEGIAGRLNEQF
TRBV5-4	TRBJ2-5	.	ASTTASQETQY
TRBV27	TRBJ1-4	.	ASKAYGGNEKLF
TRBV6-1	TRBJ1-5	many	ASSNDRVDQPQH